The next 12 T cell receptor beta chains were all read from a single sample in a study of tumor-infiltrating lymphocytes in primary liver carcinoma. Extraction of RNA together with DNA used about 17-31 mg of unsorted bulk tissue. Production of TCR beta cDNA used 500 ng total RNA together with a constant-region primer. Investigators got TCR beta libraries out of three nested multiplex PCR rounds, done with slightly modified ARM-PCR. A C-beta reverse primer and TRBV1-TRBV30 forward primers served in each of the first two PCR rounds, at 10 cycles apiece. From the multiplex PCR reads, TCRdb called clonotypes with MiXCR, one entry per CDR3 protein. This table has roughly 70,000 distinct CDR3 sequences, roughly two thirds appearing once. Material: liver tumor tissue from sampling region 4. Regarding subset: tumor region T4, right-lateral pole. The receptors stem from a man aged 40-49 years with primary liver carcinoma and hepatitis B virus infection.

With regard to this clonotype: Sequence at one end of the junction differs from germline and may be a read error. This sequence joins TRBV4-1 and TRBJ1-2; maybe TRBD1 (6 bases). Germline V gene sequence: CDR1 MGHRA, CDR2 YSYEKL. The CDR3 extends over 18 amino acids. The CDR3 DNA reads TGCGCCAGCAGCCGAGAGATACAGGGCCTGTGGCAAAACTATGGCTACACATTC. Encoded protein: CASSREIQGLWQNYGYTF.

Notes on this clonotype: This is likely a read error, given that the CDR3 carries no conserved phenylalanine or tryptophan at its end. The rearrangement joins TRBV12-3 or TRBV12-4 to TRBJ2-1, with 11 nucleotides matching TRBD2. After removal of 10 bases from V and 6 bases from J, the junction contained 17 bases not matched to a gene. This CDR3 is built from 17 residues. This CDR3 reads CANTKNTPGLAANEQFS. The CDR3 nucleotides read TGTGCCAACACCAAAAACACCCCGGGACTAGCGGCCAATGAGCAGTTCTCC.

Comments on this clonotype: A read error may be the cause here, since a much bigger clone is one base away. This chain links TRBV29-1 with TRBJ2-5; D unresolved. Germline V lookup: CDR1 SQVTM, CDR2 ANQGSEA. The CDR3 covers 13 residues. Trimming shortened V by 6 bases and J by 5 bases, and 16 bases separated the two germline ends. The CDR3 is CSVTGPRSETQYF. The CDR3 DNA reads as TGCAGCGTGACCGGCCCCAGGTCCGAGACCCAGTACTTC.

This clonotype was seen many times. J is TRBJ2-2 and V is TRBV6-1, with D possibly being TRBD1 or TRBD2 (6 bases each). Trimming took off 6 bases at V and 5 bases at J, with 16 bases between the two ends. The CDR3 extends over 15 amino acids. Germline CDR1 reads MNHNS; CDR2 reads SASEGT. The CDR3 bases are TGTGCCAGCAGGTCCGGGGGCGCGGGTACCGGGGAGCTGTTTTTT. Translated: CASRSGGAGTGELFF.

The J gene is TRBJ2-3, the V gene TRBV6-2 or TRBV6-3; 12 bases match TRBD2. The CDR3 has 18 amino acids. The germline CDR1 and CDR2 sequences are MNHEY and SVGEGT. V gave up 6 bases and J gave up 4 bases; unmatched junction bases: 14. The CDR3 DNA reads TGTGCCAGCAGCTTCCACCGACTAGCGGGAGCAGGGGCAGATACGCAGTATTTT. Translated, it gives CASSFHRLAGAGADTQYF.

A word on this clonotype: At one of its ends the junction is not consistent with the germline gene, which may arise from a read error. This chain links TRBV5-6 with TRBJ2-7; 7 bases fit TRBD2. Germline V gene sequence: CDR1 SGHDT, CDR2 YYEEEE. There are 17 residues in the CDR3. The DNA for the CDR3 is TGTGCCAGCAACTTGGGTGCCAGCGGGGTTTCCTACTACGAGCAGTACTTC. It translates to CASNLGASGVSYYEQYF.

The CDR3 region is CASSSTSGNDTQYF. The CDR3 DNA sequence: TGTGCCAGCAGCTCGACTAGCGGGAACGATACGCAGTATTTT. The chain employs TRBV5-4 and TRBJ2-3; 11 nucleotides match TRBD2. This CDR3 has 14 amino acids. The germline gives CDR1 SGHNT, CDR2 YYREEE (reference sequence). Trimming took 3 bases from V and 6 from J; bases not matched to a gene: 3.

This clonotype was counted a few times. This may be a read error: a much more frequent sequence differs by one nucleotide. The CDR3 ends on some other residue instead of the conserved phenylalanine or tryptophan, so this is likely a read error. The J gene is TRBJ1-1, the V gene TRBV4-2; D unclear. Germline V gives CDR1 LGHNA, CDR2 YNFKEQ. V was shortened by 1 base and J by 5 bases, with 14 bases between the two germline ends. The CDR3 extends over 15 amino acids. The CDR3 sequence: CASSQVPTGGTEAFL. Written as DNA, the CDR3 is TGTGCCAGCAGCCAAGTTCCGACCGGAGGAACTGAAGCTTTCCTT.

Of note for this clonotype: At one end, the junction sequence differs from germline, possibly due to a read error. The chain couples TRBV6-6 to TRBJ2-5; D not certain. The CDR3 runs 14 residues. Per germline, CDR1 MNHNY and CDR2 SVGAGI (reference sequence). Written as DNA, the CDR3 is TGTGCGAGCAGACGGCAAGATTCACACGAGACCCAGTACTTC. This gives the protein CASRRQDSHETQYF.

V is TRBV5-6 and J is TRBJ2-5; TRBD1 aligns across 7 bases. This CDR3 comprises 15 residues. Trimming cost V 5 bases and J 1 base; bases outside gene matches: 8. Germline values: CDR1 SGHDT, CDR2 YYEEEE. The CDR3 DNA is TGTGCCAGCAGTCTTGACAGGGACATCCAAGAGACCCAGTACTTC. This gives the protein CASSLDRDIQETQYF.

The rearrangement uses TRBV5-1 and TRBJ2-2; 9 bases map to TRBD2. CDR1 and CDR2 from the germline V gene are SGHRS and YFSETQ. J gave up 7 bases and V 5 bases, and 12 bases lay outside the gene matches. The CDR3 has 16 residues. The DNA for the CDR3 is TGCGCCAGCAGTTCAACGTCGGCGGGAGGGAACGGGGAGCTGTTTTTT. It yields the protein CASSSTSAGGNGELFF. Based on the CDR3 plus reference TRBV5-1 and TRBJ2-2, the full variable domain is KAGVTQTPRYLIKTRGQQVTLSCSPISGHRSVSWYQQTPGQGLQFLFEYFSETQRNKGNFPGRFSGRQFSNSRSEMNVSTLELGDSALYLCASSSTSAGGNGELFFGEGSRLTVL.

Ten or more counts support this clonotype. A much more abundant neighbour one base away suggests this may be a read error. The chain carries TRBV14 and TRBJ1-6; D might be TRBD1 (6 bases). The CDR3 is 14 residues long. The V gene lost 7 bases and the J gene lost 7 bases, with 14 bases spanning the gap. CDR1 and CDR2 from the germline V gene are SGHDN and FVKESK. The CDR3 nucleotides are TGTGCCAGCAACCACTCAGGGGAAAATTCACCCCTCCACTTT. As protein: CASNHSGENSPLHF.